This T cell receptor beta chain is drawn from a study of blood T cell repertoires in COVID-19. Data came from immunoSEQ multiplex PCR; TCRdb stores just in-frame clones and leaves some out. The data contain tens of thousands of clones, 60% to 85% of them seen just once; the ten biggest clones take up more than 20%. This CDR3 comprises 12 residues. Trimming stripped 0 bases from V and 11 bases from J, with 10 bases between. The source material was peripheral blood. The chain joins TRBV12-3 or TRBV12-4 to TRBJ1-1; D is perhaps TRBD1 (5 bases). This receptor was identified in a man between 65 and 85 years old with acute or convalescent COVID-19. The CDR3 region has the DNA TGTGCCAGCAGTTTAGCGGGGGGGATCGCTTTCTTT. This gives the protein CASSLAGGIAFF.